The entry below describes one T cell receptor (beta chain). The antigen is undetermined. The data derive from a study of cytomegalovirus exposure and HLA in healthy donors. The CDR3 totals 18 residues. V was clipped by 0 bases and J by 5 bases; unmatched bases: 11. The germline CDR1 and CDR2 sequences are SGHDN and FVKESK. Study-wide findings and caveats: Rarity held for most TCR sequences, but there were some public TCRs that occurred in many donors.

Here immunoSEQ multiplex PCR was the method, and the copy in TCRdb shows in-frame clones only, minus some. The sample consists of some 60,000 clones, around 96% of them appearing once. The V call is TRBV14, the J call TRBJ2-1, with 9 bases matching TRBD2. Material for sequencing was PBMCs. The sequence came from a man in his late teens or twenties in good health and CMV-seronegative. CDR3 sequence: CASSQEGEWTSVHNEQFF. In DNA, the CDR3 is TGTGCCAGCAGCCAAGAAGGGGAATGGACTAGCGTGCACAATGAGCAGTTCTTC.